This T cell receptor beta chain was sequenced during a study of T cells after posttransplantation cyclophosphamide. Study-wide results and limits: Skin or GI-infiltrating T cells shared few TRB sequences with blood.

This clone was picked up many times. The antigen is unknown. Only in-frame clones appear in the TCRdb table, and some are missing; sequencing was by immunoSEQ multiplex PCR. There are 40,000 to 55,000 clones in the sample, none observed a single time. Trimming removed 2 bases at V and 5 bases at J, with 18 bases between. CDR1 SGHTA and CDR2 FQGTGA come from the germline V gene. This CDR3 comprises 17 residues. The clonotype was recovered from a man in his forties in good health, CMV-negative, and a related stem cell transplant donor. The rearrangement joins TRBV7-3 to TRBJ2-2; perhaps TRBD2 as D (6 bases). Sequencing was carried out using PBMCs. CDR3 in DNA: TGTGCCAGCAGCTTAGCATCGGGTAGCGGTAAAACCGGGGAGCTGTTTTTT. Amino acids: CASSLASGSGKTGELFF.